In this sample, the clone carrying this TCR beta chain turned up a few times. Its specificity is unknown. The sample comes from a study of cytomegalovirus exposure and HLA in healthy donors. Background on the study: Samples from HLA-typed donors yielded about 86 million unique TCRs in an early data release.

PCR was performed using 60 Vbeta and 13 Jbeta primers. TCRdb keeps only in-frame clones here, not all; method: immunoSEQ multiplex PCR. The table shows over 100,000 clones, with just under 70% occurring only once. The CDR3 covers 13 residues. Per the germline V gene, CDR1 is MGHDK and CDR2 is SYGVNS. The V and J ends lost 4 bases and 7 bases respectively, with 10 bases between them. The study, taken as a whole, reports: The availability of immune exposure information extended only to CMV serostatus. Later on, a genetic analysis was performed. It linked a missense variant in DCLRE1C with V- and J-gene trimming of TCR beta.

The chain employs TRBV25-1 and TRBJ1-4; tentative D call: TRBD1 (6 bases). Sequencing was performed on PBMCs. The source is a woman in her 70s in good health and CMV-seropositive. The CDR3 DNA is TGTGCCAGCAGTGGAACAGGGAGTGAAAAACTGTTTTTT. Protein: CASSGTGSEKLFF.